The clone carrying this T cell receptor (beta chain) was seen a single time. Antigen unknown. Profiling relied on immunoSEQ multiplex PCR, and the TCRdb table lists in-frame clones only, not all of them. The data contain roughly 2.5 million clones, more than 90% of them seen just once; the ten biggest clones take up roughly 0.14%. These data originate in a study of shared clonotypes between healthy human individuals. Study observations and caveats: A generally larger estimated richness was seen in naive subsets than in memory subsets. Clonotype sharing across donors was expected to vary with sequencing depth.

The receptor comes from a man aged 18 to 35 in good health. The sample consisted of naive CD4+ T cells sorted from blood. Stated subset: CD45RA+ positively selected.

The DNA for the CDR3 is TGTGCCAGCAGCCCCTGGGGGCCCGATGAGCAGTTCTTC. Translating it yields CASSPWGPDEQFF. The V gene is TRBV7-2, the J gene TRBJ2-1; D perhaps matches TRBD1 (6 bases). Trimming took 5 bases from V and 8 from J, leaving 13 bases between them. Looked up from germline, CDR1 is SGHTA and CDR2 is FQGNSA. The CDR3 runs 13 residues.